The rows below give T cell receptor beta chains drawn from one sample of a study of blood T cells in healthy people across ages. TCRdb independently ran MiXCR on the 5' RACE reads; one entry per CDR3 protein. The data show about 1.6 million distinct CDR3 sequences, about 31% seen once. Sequencing input: blood. Source of these receptors: a woman between 25 and 40 years old in good health. Both conserved end residues are part of each CDR3. The D gene is left open where the match is weak. Not every row has a clone size; where given, it reads once, few, many or a size class.

d_gene,v_gene,abundance,j_gene,CDR3nt,CDR3aa
TRBD1,TRBV20-1,-,TRBJ1-2,TGCAGTGCTATAGAGGGGGCTATGGACTATGGCTACACCTTC,CSAIEGAMDYGYTF
-,TRBV4-1,few,TRBJ2-1,TGCGCCAGCAGCCCGATGCTTGGGTTGGGTGAGCAGTTCTTC,CASSPMLGLGEQFF
TRBD1,TRBV9,few,TRBJ2-7,TGTGCCAGCAGCCCGACAGGGGGACACTACGAGCAGTACTTC,CASSPTGGHYEQYF
TRBD1,TRBV11-2,-,TRBJ2-5,TGTGCCAGCAGCTTAGATGGGCAGGGGGCGGGGACCCAGTACTTC,CASSLDGQGAGTQYF
-,TRBV2,-,TRBJ2-1,TGTACCAGCCGGAGGAGCTCCTACAATGAGCAGTTCTTC,CTSRRSSYNEQFF
-,TRBV7-9,-,TRBJ1-1,TGTGCCAGCAGCCCGGGACACCTGGAGGCTTTCTTT,CASSPGHLEAFF
-,TRBV27,-,TRBJ2-1,TGTGCCAGCAACAGTATGACTAGCTCCTACAATGAGCAGTTCTTC,CASNSMTSSYNEQFF
-,TRBV15,once,TRBJ2-5,TGTGCCACCGGGCAGGACTCCGGGACCCAGTACTTC,CATGQDSGTQYF
-,TRBV14,few,TRBJ2-3,TGTGCCAGCAGCCAAGATCAACCAGGGCCAGATACGCAGTATTTT,CASSQDQPGPDTQYF
-,TRBV5-1,-,TRBJ1-4,TGCGCCAGCAGGGACACCCCTAATGAAAAACTGTTTTTT,CASRDTPNEKLFF
TRBD1,TRBV7-9,few,TRBJ2-1,TGTGCCAGCACCTTGGACAGGATAAACAATGAGCAGTTCTTC,CASTLDRINNEQFF
-,TRBV27,-,TRBJ2-1,TGTGCCAGCAGTTTATATACCCATCACGAGCAGTTCTTC,CASSLYTHHEQFF
-,TRBV7-8,-,TRBJ1-1,TGTGCCAGCAGCCCGAAGGGCACTGGAGCTTTCTTT,CASSPKGTGAFF
-,TRBV3-1,-,TRBJ2-5,TGTGCCAGCAGCCAAGGGCTAGTTGGAGGGGAGACCCGGTACTTC,CASSQGLVGGETRYF
-,TRBV3-1,many,TRBJ2-3,TGTGCCAGCAGCCAAGGGAGCGGCGGGACGCAGTATTTT,CASSQGSGGTQYF
TRBD1,TRBV15,-,TRBJ2-7,TGTGCCACCAGCACCGACAGGGGCTCCTACGAGCAGTACTTC,CATSTDRGSYEQYF
TRBD2,TRBV28,few,TRBJ2-5,TGTGCCAGCAGCTCGATTTTAGCGGGAGTTGAGACCCAGTACTTC,CASSSILAGVETQYF
TRBD2,TRBV12-3/TRBV12-4,few,TRBJ2-1,TGTGCCAGCAGGTACGGGAGGGTGAATGAGCAGTTCTTC,CASRYGRVNEQFF
-,TRBV20-1,many,TRBJ2-7,TGCAGTGCTAGAGGTCTAGCCATCTACGAGCAGTACTTC,CSARGLAIYEQYF
-,TRBV3-1,few,TRBJ2-3,TGTGCCAGCGGGGTATGGGCGGATACGCAGTATTTT,CASGVWADTQYF
TRBD2,TRBV3-1,few,TRBJ2-5,TGTGCCAGCAGCCAAGATCGGGGGGGCCTAGAGACCCAGTACTTC,CASSQDRGGLETQYF
TRBD1,TRBV28,-,TRBJ1-2,TGTGCCAGCAGTTACGAGGGACAGGGATTCGATGGCTACACCTTC,CASSYEGQGFDGYTF
-,TRBV5-1,few,TRBJ2-2,TGCGCCAGCAGCTTGTCCTCGAGGTCAAGCACCGGGGAGCTGTTTTTT,CASSLSSRSSTGELFF
-,TRBV7-9,-,TRBJ2-3,TGTGCCAGCAGCCCCGCGGGGTGGGCTAGCACAGATACGCAGTATTTT,CASSPAGWASTDTQYF
-,TRBV4-2,-,TRBJ1-4,TGTGCCAGCAGCCAAGTGAGGGGGGGCGAAAAACTGTTTTTT,CASSQVRGGEKLFF
TRBD1,TRBV25-1,few,TRBJ1-2,TGTGCCAGCAGTGAAGGGACAGGGCTCTACGACTACACCTTC,CASSEGTGLYDYTF